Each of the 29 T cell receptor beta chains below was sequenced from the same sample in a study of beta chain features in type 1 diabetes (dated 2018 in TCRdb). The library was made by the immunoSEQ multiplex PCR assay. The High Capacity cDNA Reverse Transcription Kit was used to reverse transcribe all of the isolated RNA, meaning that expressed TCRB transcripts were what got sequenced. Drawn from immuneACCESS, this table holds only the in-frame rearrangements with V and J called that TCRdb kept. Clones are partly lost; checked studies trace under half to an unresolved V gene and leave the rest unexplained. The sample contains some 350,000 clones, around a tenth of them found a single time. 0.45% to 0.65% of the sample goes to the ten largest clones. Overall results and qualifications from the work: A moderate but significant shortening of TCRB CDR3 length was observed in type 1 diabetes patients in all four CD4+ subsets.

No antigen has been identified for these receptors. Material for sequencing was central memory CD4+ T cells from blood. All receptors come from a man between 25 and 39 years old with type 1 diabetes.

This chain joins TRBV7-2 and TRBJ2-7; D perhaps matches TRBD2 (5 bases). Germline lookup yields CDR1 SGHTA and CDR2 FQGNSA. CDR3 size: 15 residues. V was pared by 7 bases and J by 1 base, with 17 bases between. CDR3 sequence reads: CASKTGDLRSYEQYF. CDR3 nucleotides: TGTGCCAGCAAGACCGGGGATTTACGGTCCTACGAGCAGTACTTC. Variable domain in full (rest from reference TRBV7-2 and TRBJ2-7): GAGVSQSPSNKVTEKGKDVELRCDPISGHTALYWYRQSLGQGLEFLIYFQGNSAPDKSGLPSDRFSAERTGGSVSTLTIQRTQQEDSAVYLCASKTGDLRSYEQYFGPGTRLTVT.

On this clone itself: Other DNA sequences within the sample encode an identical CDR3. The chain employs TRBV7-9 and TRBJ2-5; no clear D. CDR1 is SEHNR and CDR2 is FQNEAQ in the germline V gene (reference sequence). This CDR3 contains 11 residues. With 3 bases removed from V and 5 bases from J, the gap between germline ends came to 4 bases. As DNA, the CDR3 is TGTGCCAGCAGCTTCCGCGAGACCCAGTACTTC. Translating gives CASSFRETQYF.

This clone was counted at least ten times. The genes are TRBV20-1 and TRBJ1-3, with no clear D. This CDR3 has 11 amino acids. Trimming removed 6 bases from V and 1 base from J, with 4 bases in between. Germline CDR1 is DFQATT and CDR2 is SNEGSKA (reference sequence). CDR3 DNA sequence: TGCAGTGCCGCATCTGGAAACACCATATATTTT. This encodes CSAASGNTIYF.

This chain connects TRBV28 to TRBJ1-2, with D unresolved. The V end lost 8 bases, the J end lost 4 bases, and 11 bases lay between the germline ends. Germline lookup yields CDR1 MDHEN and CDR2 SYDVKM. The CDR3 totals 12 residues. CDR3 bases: TGTGCCAGCGGTGGTGAAGTCTATGGCTACACCTTC. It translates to CASGGEVYGYTF.

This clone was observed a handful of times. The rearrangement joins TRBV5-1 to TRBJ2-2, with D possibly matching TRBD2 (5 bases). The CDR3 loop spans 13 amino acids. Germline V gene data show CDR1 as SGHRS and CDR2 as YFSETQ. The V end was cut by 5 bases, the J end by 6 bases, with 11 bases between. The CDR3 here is CASSYEGAGELFF. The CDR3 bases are TGCGCCAGCAGTTATGAGGGCGCCGGGGAGCTGTTTTTT.

The CDR3 protein is CASSLHRVSGANVLTF. CDR3 DNA sequence: TGTGCCAGCAGCCTCCACAGGGTCTCTGGGGCCAACGTCCTGACTTTC. This chain links TRBV27 with TRBJ2-6; D perhaps matches TRBD1 (6 bases). This CDR3 is 16 amino acids long. V was shortened by 6 bases and J by 0 bases, with 12 bases between the two germline ends. CDR1 is MNHEY and CDR2 is SMNVEV in the germline V gene (reference sequence). Full variable domain (missing parts from reference TRBV27 and TRBJ2-6): EAQVTQNPRYLITVTGKKLTVTCSQNMNHEYMSWYRQDPGLGLRQIYYSMNVEVTDKGDVPEGYKVSRKEKRNFPLILESPSPNQTSLYFCASSLHRVSGANVLTFGAGSRLTVL.

This CDR3 reads CASSILGRSGTGELFF. CDR3 bases: TGTGCCAGTAGTATATTGGGTCGGTCGGGCACCGGGGAGCTGTTTTTT. The chain joins TRBV19 to TRBJ2-2; D remains unclear. The CDR3 sequence is 16 residues long. Trimming removed 2 bases from V and 4 bases from J, with 14 bases in between. Germline V gene data show CDR1 as LNHDA and CDR2 as SQIVND (reference sequence).

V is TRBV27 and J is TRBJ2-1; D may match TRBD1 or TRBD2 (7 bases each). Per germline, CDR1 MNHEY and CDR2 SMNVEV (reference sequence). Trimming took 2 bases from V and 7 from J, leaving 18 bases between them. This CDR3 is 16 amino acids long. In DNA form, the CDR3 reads TGTGCCAGCAGTTTACGCTTTGGGCAGGGGGGGAATGAGCAGTTCTTC. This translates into CASSLRFGQGGNEQFF.

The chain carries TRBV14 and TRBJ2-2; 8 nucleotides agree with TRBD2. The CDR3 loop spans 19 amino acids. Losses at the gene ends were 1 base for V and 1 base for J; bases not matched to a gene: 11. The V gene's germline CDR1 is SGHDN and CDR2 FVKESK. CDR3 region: CASSQAGYGRGQNTGELFF. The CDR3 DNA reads TGTGCCAGCAGCCAAGCTGGCTACGGGAGGGGCCAGAACACCGGGGAGCTGTTTTTT.

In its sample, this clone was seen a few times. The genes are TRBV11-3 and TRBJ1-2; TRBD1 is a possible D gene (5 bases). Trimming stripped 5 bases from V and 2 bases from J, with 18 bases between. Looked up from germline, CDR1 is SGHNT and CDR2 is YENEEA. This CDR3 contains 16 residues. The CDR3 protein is CASSPLGTNRNYGYTF. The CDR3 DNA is TGTGCCAGCAGCCCATTAGGGACGAATCGAAACTATGGCTACACCTTC.

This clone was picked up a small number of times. The DNA of the CDR3 is TGTGCCAGCAGTTTGTTAGCGGGCAACCAAGAGACCCAGTACTTC. Protein sequence: CASSLLAGNQETQYF. This chain connects TRBV28 to TRBJ2-5; the match to TRBD2 covers 7 bases. J lost 0 bases, V lost 3 bases, and 4 bases had no gene match. Germline loops: CDR1 MDHEN, CDR2 SYDVKM. This CDR3 contains 15 residues.

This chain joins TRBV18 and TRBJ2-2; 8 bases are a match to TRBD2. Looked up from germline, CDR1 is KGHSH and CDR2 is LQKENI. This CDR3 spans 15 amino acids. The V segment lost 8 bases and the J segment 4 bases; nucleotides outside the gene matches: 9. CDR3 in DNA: TGTGCCAGCCCCCAAGGGACTAGTCTCACCGGGGAGCTGTTTTTT. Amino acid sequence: CASPQGTSLTGELFF.

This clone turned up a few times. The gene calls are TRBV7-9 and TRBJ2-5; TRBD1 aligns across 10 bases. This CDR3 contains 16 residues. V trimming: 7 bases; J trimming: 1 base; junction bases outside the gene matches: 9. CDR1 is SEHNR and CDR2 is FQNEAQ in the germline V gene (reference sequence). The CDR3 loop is CASTTVGQGFQETQYF. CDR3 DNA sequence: TGTGCCAGCACCACCGTGGGACAGGGGTTCCAAGAGACCCAGTACTTC.

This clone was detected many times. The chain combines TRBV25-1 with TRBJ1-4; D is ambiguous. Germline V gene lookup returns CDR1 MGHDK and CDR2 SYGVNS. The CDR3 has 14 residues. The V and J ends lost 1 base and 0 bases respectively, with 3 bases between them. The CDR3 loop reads CASSEWTTNEKLFF. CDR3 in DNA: TGTGCCAGCAGTGAATGGACAACTAATGAAAAACTGTTTTTT.

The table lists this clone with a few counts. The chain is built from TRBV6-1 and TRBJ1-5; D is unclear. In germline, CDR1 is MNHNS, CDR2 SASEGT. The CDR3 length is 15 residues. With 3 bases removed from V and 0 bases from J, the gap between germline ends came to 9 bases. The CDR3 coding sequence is TGTGCCAGCAGTGAGGGAGGTTTTAGCAATCAGCCCCAGCATTTT. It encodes CASSEGGFSNQPQHF.

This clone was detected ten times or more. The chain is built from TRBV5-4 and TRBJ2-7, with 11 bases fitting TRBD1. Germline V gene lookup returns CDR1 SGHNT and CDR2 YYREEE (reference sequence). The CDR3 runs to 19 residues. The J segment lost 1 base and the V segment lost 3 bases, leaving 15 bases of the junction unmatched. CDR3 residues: CASSWRTGGAIRKSYEQYF. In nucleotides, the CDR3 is TGTGCCAGCAGCTGGAGGACAGGGGGCGCGATTCGTAAATCCTACGAGCAGTACTTC.

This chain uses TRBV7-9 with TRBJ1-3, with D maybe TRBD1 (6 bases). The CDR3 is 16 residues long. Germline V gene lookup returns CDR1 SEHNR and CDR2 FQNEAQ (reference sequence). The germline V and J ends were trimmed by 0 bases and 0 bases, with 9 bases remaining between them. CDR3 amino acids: CASSLARDNSGNTIYF. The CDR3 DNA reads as TGTGCCAGCAGCTTAGCCAGGGACAACTCTGGAAACACCATATATTTT. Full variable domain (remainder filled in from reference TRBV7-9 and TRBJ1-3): DTGVSQNPRHKITKRGQNVTFRCDPISEHNRLYWYRQTLGQGPEFLTYFQNEAQLEKSRLLSDRFSAERPKGSFSTLEIQRTEQGDSAMYLCASSLARDNSGNTIYFGEGSWLTVV.

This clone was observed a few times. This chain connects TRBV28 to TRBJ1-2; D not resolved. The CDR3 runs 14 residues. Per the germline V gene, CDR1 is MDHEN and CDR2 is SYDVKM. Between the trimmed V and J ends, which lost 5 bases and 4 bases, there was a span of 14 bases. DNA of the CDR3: TGTGCCAGCAGTCGAACAGAGGGCTTCTATGGCTACACCTTC. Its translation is CASSRTEGFYGYTF.

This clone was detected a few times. In DNA, the CDR3 is TGTGCCAGCAGTTCGGGGTCAGGGAACTATGGCTACACCTTC. Protein: CASSSGSGNYGYTF. V usage is TRBV27 and J usage is TRBJ1-2; D is perhaps TRBD1 (5 bases). This CDR3 is 14 amino acids long. V was shortened by 4 bases and J by 2 bases, with 11 bases between the two germline ends. Germline V gene sequence: CDR1 MNHEY, CDR2 SMNVEV (reference sequence).

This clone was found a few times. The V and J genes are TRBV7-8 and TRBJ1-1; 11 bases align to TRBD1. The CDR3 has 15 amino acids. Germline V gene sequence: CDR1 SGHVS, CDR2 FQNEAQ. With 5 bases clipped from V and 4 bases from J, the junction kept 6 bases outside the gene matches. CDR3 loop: CASSTRDRGSTEAFF. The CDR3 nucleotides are TGTGCCAGCAGCACCCGGGACAGGGGGAGCACTGAAGCTTTCTTT.

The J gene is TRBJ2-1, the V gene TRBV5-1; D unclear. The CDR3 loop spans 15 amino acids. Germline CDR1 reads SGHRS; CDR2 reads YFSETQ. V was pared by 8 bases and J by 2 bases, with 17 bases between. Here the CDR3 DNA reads TGCGCCAGTGTTAGGACGGCGGCGACCTACAATGAGCAGTTCTTC. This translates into CASVRTAATYNEQFF.

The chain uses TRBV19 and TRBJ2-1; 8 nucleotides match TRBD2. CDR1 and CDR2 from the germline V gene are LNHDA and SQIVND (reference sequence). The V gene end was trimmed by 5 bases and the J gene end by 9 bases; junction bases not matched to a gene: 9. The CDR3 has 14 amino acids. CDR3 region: CASSEKREKVEQFF. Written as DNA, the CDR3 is TGTGCCAGTAGTGAGAAGCGGGAGAAGGTTGAGCAGTTCTTC.

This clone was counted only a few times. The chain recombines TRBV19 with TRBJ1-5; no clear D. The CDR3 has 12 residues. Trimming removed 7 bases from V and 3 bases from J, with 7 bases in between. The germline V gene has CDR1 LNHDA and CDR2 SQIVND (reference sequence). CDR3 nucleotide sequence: TGTGCCAGTATGGGTTACAATCAGCCCCAGCATTTT. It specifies CASMGYNQPQHF.

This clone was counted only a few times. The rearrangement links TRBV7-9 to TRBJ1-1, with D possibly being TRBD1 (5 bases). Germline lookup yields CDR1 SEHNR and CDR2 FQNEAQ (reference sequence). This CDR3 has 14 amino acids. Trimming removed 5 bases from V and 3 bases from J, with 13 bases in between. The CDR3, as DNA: TGTGCCAGCAGCCGTCCGACGGGGGACACTGAAGCTTTCTTT. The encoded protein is CASSRPTGDTEAFF.

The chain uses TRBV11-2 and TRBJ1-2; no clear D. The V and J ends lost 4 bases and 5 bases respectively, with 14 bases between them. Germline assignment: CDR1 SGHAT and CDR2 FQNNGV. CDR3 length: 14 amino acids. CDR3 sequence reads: CASSSIQGKYGYTF. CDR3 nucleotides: TGTGCCAGCAGCTCCATACAAGGAAAGTATGGCTACACCTTC.

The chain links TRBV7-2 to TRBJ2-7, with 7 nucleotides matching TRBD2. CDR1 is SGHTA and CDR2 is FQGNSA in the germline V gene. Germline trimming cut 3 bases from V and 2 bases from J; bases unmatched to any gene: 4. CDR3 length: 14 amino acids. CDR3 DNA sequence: TGTGCCAGCAGCTTCTCTAGCGGTACCTACGAGCAGTACTTC. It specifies CASSFSSGTYEQYF.

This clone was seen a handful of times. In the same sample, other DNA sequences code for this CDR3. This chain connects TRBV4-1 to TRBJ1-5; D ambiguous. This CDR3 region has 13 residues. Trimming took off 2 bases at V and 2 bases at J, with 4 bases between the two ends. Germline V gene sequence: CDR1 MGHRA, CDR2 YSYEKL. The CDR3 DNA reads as TGCGCCAGCAGCCAACAGGGCAATCAGCCCCAGCATTTT. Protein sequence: CASSQQGNQPQHF.

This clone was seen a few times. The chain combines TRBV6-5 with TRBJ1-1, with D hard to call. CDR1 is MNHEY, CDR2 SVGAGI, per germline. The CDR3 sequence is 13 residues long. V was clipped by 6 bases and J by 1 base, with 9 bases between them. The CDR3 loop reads CASSLKPNTEAFF. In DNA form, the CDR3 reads TGTGCCAGCAGCCTAAAGCCGAACACTGAAGCTTTCTTT.

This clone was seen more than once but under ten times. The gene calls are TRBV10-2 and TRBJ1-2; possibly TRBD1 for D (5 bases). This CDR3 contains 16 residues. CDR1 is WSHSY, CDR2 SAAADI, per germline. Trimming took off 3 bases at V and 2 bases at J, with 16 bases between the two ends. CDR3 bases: TGCGCCAGCAGTGAAATGGGGCGCGGTAAGAACTATGGCTACACCTTC. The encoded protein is CASSEMGRGKNYGYTF.